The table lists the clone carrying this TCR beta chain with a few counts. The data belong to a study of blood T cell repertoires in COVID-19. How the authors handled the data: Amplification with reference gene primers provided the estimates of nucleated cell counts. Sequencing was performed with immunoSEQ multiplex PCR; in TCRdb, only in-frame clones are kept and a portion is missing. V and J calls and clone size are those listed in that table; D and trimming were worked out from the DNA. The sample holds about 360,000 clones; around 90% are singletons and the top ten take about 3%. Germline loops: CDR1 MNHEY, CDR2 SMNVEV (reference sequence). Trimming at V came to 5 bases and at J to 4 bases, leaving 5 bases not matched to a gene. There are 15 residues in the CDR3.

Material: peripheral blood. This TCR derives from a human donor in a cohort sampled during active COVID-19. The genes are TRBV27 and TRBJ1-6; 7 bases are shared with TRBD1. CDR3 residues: CASSVQQGYNSPLHF. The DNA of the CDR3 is TGTGCCAGCAGTGTCCAACAGGGGTATAATTCACCCCTCCACTTT.